Each of the 22 T cell receptor beta chains below was sequenced from the same sample in a study of beta chain features in type 1 diabetes (dated by TCRdb to 2016 to 2019). Preparation of the library involved the immunoSEQ multiplex PCR assay. The entire isolated RNA was reverse transcribed using the High Capacity cDNA Reverse Transcription Kit, and thus expressed TCRB transcripts were sequenced. TCRdb obtained this table from immuneACCESS and retained in-frame rearrangements with V and J assigned. These tables miss some clones; where compared with another copy, unresolved V genes account for less than half of the shortfall, and the remainder is unexplained. The sample has roughly 400,000 clones on record, less than 15% of them singletons. 0.019% of the sample rests with the top ten. The source material was naive CD4+ T cells from blood. What the cell subset or site label conveys for this sample: true naive CD4+ T cells. The receptors come from a woman younger than 35 in good health.

This clone was seen only a few times. The chain has TRBV12-5 and TRBJ2-1; 8 bases match TRBD1. The CDR3 spans 14 residues. Germline V CDR1 and CDR2: LGHNT, FRNRAP. The V gene end was trimmed by 6 bases and the J gene end by 6 bases; junction bases not matched to a gene: 7. CDR3 protein: CASGPSGTGNEQFF. The CDR3 DNA reads as TGTGCTAGTGGGCCCTCAGGGACAGGCAATGAGCAGTTCTTC.

This chain joins TRBV27 and TRBJ2-3; D call uncertain. Germline values: CDR1 MNHEY, CDR2 SMNVEV (reference sequence). The CDR3 contains 15 residues. Trimming shortened V by 1 base and J by 0 bases, and 8 bases separated the two germline ends. CDR3 DNA: TGTGCCAGCAGTTTATTCTCTAGAAGCACAGATACGCAGTATTTT. Translating it yields CASSLFSRSTDTQYF.

A few counts support this clone. This sequence joins TRBV4-2 and TRBJ2-7; possibly TRBD2 for D (6 bases). Germline V gene sequence: CDR1 LGHNA, CDR2 YNFKEQ. This CDR3 contains 15 residues. V lost 4 bases to trimming and J lost 2 bases, with 15 bases between them. In DNA form, the CDR3 reads TGTGCCAGCAGCCTTGCGGGATCCACGACCTACGAGCAGTACTTC. Protein product: CASSLAGSTTYEQYF.

This clone was counted a few times. The junction departs from germline at one end; a sequencing error may be responsible. The chain joins TRBV10-2 to TRBJ2-6, with D hard to call. The CDR3 extends over 13 amino acids. Germline CDR1 WSHSY, CDR2 SAAADI. The CDR3 DNA reads TGCGCCAGCAGTCAGTCTGGGGCCAACGTCCTGACTTTC. Protein: CASSQSGANVLTF.

The chain couples TRBV6-4 to TRBJ1-1; no clear D. Trimming removed 8 bases from V and 1 base from J, with 11 bases in between. CDR1 MRHNA and CDR2 SNTAGT come from the germline V gene. This CDR3 is 13 amino acids long. The CDR3 loop reads CASATQANTEAFF. DNA of the CDR3: TGTGCCAGCGCCACCCAGGCGAACACTGAAGCTTTCTTT.

This clone was detected only a few times. This sequence joins TRBV27 and TRBJ1-1; D remains ambiguous. The length of the CDR3 is 11 residues. CDR1 MNHEY and CDR2 SMNVEV come from the germline V gene (reference sequence). Trimming took 8 bases from V and 10 from J, leaving 14 bases between them. CDR3 DNA: TGTGCCAGCTCCGAAGGGAGGCGAGCTTTCTTT. It is translated as CASSEGRRAFF.

V gene TRBV30 combines with J gene TRBJ2-7, with a possible D match to TRBD1 (5 bases). Trimming stripped 2 bases from V and 4 bases from J, with 15 bases between. Germline CDR1 reads GTSNPN; CDR2 reads SVGIG (reference sequence). The CDR3 length is 14 residues. The CDR3 nucleotides are TGTGCCTGGAGTAAGGCAGGGTTCGTATACGAGCAGTACTTC. It encodes CAWSKAGFVYEQYF.

V and J are TRBV4-2 and TRBJ2-7; D is ambiguous. The CDR3 extends over 14 amino acids. Germline assignment: CDR1 LGHNA and CDR2 YNFKEQ. V was clipped by 0 bases and J by 4 bases, with 10 bases between them. The CDR3 nucleotides are TGTGCCAGCAGCCAAGACAGGTTGGAATACGAGCAGTACTTC. As protein: CASSQDRLEYEQYF.

This chain uses TRBV29-1 with TRBJ1-4, with a tentative D call TRBD1 (5 bases). Per the germline V gene, CDR1 is SQVTM and CDR2 is ANQGSEA. Trimming shortened V by 4 bases and J by 4 bases, and 7 bases separated the two germline ends. The CDR3 extends over 12 amino acids. The CDR3 coding sequence is TGCAGCGTTGGGGGCCTTAATGAAAAACTGTTTTTT. Protein sequence: CSVGGLNEKLFF.

The gene calls are TRBV30 and TRBJ1-2, with D possibly matching TRBD1 (5 bases). Per the germline V gene, CDR1 is GTSNPN and CDR2 is SVGIG (reference sequence). With 7 bases removed from V and 7 bases from J, the gap between germline ends came to 16 bases. The CDR3 runs 12 residues. CDR3 protein: CAYKQGSGGYTF. As DNA, the CDR3 is TGTGCCTACAAGCAGGGCTCAGGTGGCTACACCTTC.

The chain recombines TRBV18 with TRBJ2-1; 9 bases agree with TRBD2. The CDR3 runs 15 residues. Germline loops: CDR1 KGHSH, CDR2 LQKENI. J gave up 9 bases and V 3 bases, and 9 bases lay outside the gene matches. CDR3 protein: CASSPGIAGDAEQFF. In nucleotides, the CDR3 is TGTGCCAGCTCACCGGGGATAGCGGGAGATGCTGAGCAGTTCTTC.

In its sample, this clone was seen a few times. The genes are TRBV30 and TRBJ1-5; no reliable D call. V gave up 1 base and J gave up 3 bases, with 7 bases separating them. The CDR3 has 13 residues. Per the germline V gene, CDR1 is GTSNPN and CDR2 is SVGIG (reference sequence). CDR3 in amino acids: CAWSAHYNQPQHF. The CDR3 DNA reads as TGTGCCTGGAGTGCTCACTACAATCAGCCCCAGCATTTT.

This chain links TRBV9 with TRBJ2-1; 12 bases line up with TRBD2. Germline assignment: CDR1 SGDLS and CDR2 YYNGEE. CDR3 length: 16 residues. The V and J ends lost 4 bases and 3 bases, in that order; junction bases with no gene match: 5. The CDR3, as DNA: TGTGCCAGCAGCCCAAGACTAGCGGGAGACTACAATGAGCAGTTCTTC. The encoded protein is CASSPRLAGDYNEQFF.

V usage is TRBV5-1 and J usage is TRBJ2-3; TRBD2 aligns across 8 bases. This CDR3 is 17 amino acids long. CDR1 and CDR2 from the germline V gene are SGHRS and YFSETQ. The V segment lost 0 bases and the J segment 4 bases; nucleotides outside the gene matches: 10. The CDR3 DNA sequence: TGCGCCAGCAGCTTGGAGTGGCTAGCGGGTGGGGCAGATACGCAGTATTTT. Amino acid sequence: CASSLEWLAGGADTQYF.

For the CDR3, the DNA is TGTGCCTGGAATACAGGGGTAAGGACTGAAGCTTTCTTT. Protein: CAWNTGVRTEAFF. The chain links TRBV30 to TRBJ1-1, with 7 nucleotides matching TRBD1. This CDR3 has 13 amino acids. Germline V gives CDR1 GTSNPN, CDR2 SVGIG (reference sequence). Trimming took 4 bases from V and 5 from J; bases not matched to a gene: 7.

DNA of the CDR3: TGTGCCTGGAGCGGGGGGGCTAATGAAAAACTGTTTTTT. It yields the protein CAWSGGANEKLFF. The chain recombines TRBV30 with TRBJ1-4; D possibly corresponds to TRBD1 (5 bases). The germline V gene has CDR1 GTSNPN and CDR2 SVGIG (reference sequence). The length of the CDR3 is 13 residues. The ends were cut back, 3 bases at V and 3 bases at J, with 8 bases in the middle.

This clone has a handful of counts. The V gene is TRBV28, the J gene TRBJ1-1, with D unclear. V lost 4 bases and J lost 1, with 10 bases in between. Germline CDR1 is MDHEN and CDR2 is SYDVKM. CDR3 length equals 14 residues. The CDR3 DNA reads as TGTGCCAGCAGTTCTTCAGGTCCGAACACTGAAGCTTTCTTT. Translated: CASSSSGPNTEAFF.

This chain uses TRBV7-9 with TRBJ2-7; TRBD2 is a possible D gene (6 bases). V was trimmed by 1 base and J by 2 bases, leaving 21 bases between them. CDR3 size: 18 residues. Germline CDR1 SEHNR, CDR2 FQNEAQ (reference sequence). CDR3 region: CASSLEGFVGGPTYEQYF. The DNA of the CDR3 is TGTGCCAGCAGCTTAGAGGGATTTGTGGGAGGCCCTACCTACGAGCAGTACTTC.

The chain couples TRBV29-1 to TRBJ2-1; 12 bases align to TRBD2. After removal of 6 bases from V and 9 bases from J, the junction contained 6 bases not matched to a gene. From germline, CDR1 is SQVTM and CDR2 ANQGSEA. This CDR3 is built from 13 residues. The CDR3 bases are TGCAGCGTGCCGGGACTAGCGGGTTTTGAGCAGTTCTTC. The encoded protein is CSVPGLAGFEQFF.

On this clone: Additional DNA sequences in this sample encode the identical CDR3. This rearrangement joins TRBV30 to TRBJ1-1, with a tentative D call TRBD1 (6 bases). Trimming cost V 2 bases and J 0 bases, with 10 bases left between them. This CDR3 is built from 14 residues. Per germline, CDR1 GTSNPN and CDR2 SVGIG (reference sequence). CDR3 nucleotide sequence: TGTGCCTGGAGTCGGACAGTGATGAACACTGAAGCTTTCTTT. This translates into CAWSRTVMNTEAFF.

The rearrangement links TRBV5-6 to TRBJ2-1; D gene uncertain. The CDR3 totals 12 residues. Germline CDR1 SGHDT, CDR2 YYEEEE. V was pared by 4 bases and J by 7 bases, with 9 bases between. CDR3 bases: TGTGCCAGCAGCATAGACTGGAATGAGCAGTTCTTC. This gives the protein CASSIDWNEQFF.

The rearrangement uses TRBV11-2 and TRBJ2-5, with 9 nucleotides matching TRBD2. This CDR3 comprises 17 residues. CDR1 SGHAT and CDR2 FQNNGV come from the germline V gene. The V and J ends lost 1 base and 5 bases, in that order; junction bases with no gene match: 11. The CDR3 sequence is CASSLGSGRQLGETQYF. In nucleotides, the CDR3 is TGTGCCAGCAGCTTAGGTAGCGGGAGACAATTGGGGGAGACCCAGTACTTC.